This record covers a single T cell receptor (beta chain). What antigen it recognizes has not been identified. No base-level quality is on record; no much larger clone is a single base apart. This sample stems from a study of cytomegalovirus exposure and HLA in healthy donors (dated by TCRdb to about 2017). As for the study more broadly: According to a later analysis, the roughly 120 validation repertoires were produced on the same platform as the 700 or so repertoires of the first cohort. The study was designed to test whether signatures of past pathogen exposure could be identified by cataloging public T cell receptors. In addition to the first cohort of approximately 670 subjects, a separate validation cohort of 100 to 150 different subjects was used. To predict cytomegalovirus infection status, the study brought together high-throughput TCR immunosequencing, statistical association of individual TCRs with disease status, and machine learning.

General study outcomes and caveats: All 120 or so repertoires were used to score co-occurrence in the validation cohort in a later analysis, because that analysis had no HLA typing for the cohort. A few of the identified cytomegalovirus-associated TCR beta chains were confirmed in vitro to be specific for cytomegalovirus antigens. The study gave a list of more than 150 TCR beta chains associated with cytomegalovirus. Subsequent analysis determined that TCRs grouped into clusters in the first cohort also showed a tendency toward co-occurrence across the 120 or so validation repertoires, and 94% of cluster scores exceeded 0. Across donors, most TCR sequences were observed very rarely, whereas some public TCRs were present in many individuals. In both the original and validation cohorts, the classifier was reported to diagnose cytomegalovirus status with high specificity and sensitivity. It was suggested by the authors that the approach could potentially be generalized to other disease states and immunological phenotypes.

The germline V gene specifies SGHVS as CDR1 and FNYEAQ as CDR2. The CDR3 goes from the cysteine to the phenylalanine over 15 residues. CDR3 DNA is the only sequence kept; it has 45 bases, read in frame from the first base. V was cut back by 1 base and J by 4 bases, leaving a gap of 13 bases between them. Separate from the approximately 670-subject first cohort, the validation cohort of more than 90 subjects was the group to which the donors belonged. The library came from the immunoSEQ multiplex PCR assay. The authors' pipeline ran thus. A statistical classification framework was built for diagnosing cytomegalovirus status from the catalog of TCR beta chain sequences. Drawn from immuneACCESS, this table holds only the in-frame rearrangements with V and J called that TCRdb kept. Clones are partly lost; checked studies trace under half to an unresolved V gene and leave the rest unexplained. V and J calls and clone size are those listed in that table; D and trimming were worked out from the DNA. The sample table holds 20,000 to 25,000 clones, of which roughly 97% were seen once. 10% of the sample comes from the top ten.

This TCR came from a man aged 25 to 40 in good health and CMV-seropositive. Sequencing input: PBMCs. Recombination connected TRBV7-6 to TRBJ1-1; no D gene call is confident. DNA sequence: TGTGCCAGCAGCTTAGGGGCCCGGGGAAGCACTGAAGCTTTCTTT. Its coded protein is CASSLGARGSTEAFF.